A selection of T cell receptor beta chains follows, all from one sample in a study of PD-1 blockade in classical Hodgkin lymphoma. Produced via immunoSEQ multiplex PCR; TCRdb's table is partial and in-frame only. Of 43,000 or so clones in the sample, about 77% were seen once. The material was peripheral blood mononuclear cells (PBMCs), obtained before the fourth cycle of nivolumab. These receptors all stem from a human donor with classical Hodgkin lymphoma. Each CDR3 is given with its conserved first and last residue. D genes are given only for firm matches. A row's size may be missing; if present it is once, few, many or a size class.

NA	TRBJ1-2	TRBV4-3	TRBD1	TGCGCCAGCAGCCAAGGGACAGGGCATGGCTACACCTTC	CASSQGTGHGYTF
NA	TRBJ1-3	TRBV9	NA	TGTGCCAGCAGCGTGATGGGAACTTACTCTGGAAACACCATATATTTT	CASSVMGTYSGNTIYF
NA	TRBJ2-3	TRBV11-1	NA	TGTGCCAGCAGCCGCAACGTTCGCACAGATACGCAGTATTTT	CASSRNVRTDTQYF
NA	TRBJ2-7	TRBV11-3	TRBD2	TGTGCCAGCAGCCCACTTGCGGGGGGTACCTACGAGCAGTACTTC	CASSPLAGGTYEQYF
few	TRBJ2-5	TRBV27	NA	TGTGCCAGCAGTCCCCCGAGAGCGCAAGAGACCCAGTACTTC	CASSPPRAQETQYF
NA	TRBJ2-7	TRBV7-2	NA	TGTGCCAGCAGCTCCCGGGACTCCCGAACCTACGAGCAGTACTTC	CASSSRDSRTYEQYF
NA	TRBJ2-2	TRBV7-2	NA	TGTGCCAGCAGCTCATACACCGGGGAGCTGTTTTTT	CASSSYTGELFF
NA	TRBJ2-5	TRBV5-5	TRBD2	TGTGCCAGCAGCTTGGTGGCGAGCGGGGGGGCGCCCCAAGAGACCCAGTACTTC	CASSLVASGGAPQETQYF
NA	TRBJ2-2	TRBV11-2	NA	TGTGCCAGCAGCCAGGACAGGAACACCGGGGAGCTGTTTTTT	CASSQDRNTGELFF
few	TRBJ2-1	TRBV19	TRBD1	TGTGCCAGTAGTCAAAACCGGGACAGGGGCAATGAGCAGTTCTTC	CASSQNRDRGNEQFF
once	TRBJ2-3	TRBV7-8	TRBD2	TGTGCCAGCAGCTTACAGGCGGGGGGGACTGTCGGTACGCAGTATTTT	CASSLQAGGTVGTQYF
NA	TRBJ2-7	TRBV7-8	TRBD2	TGTGCCAGCAGCATGCGGGGGACTCACTCCTACGAGCAGTACTTC	CASSMRGTHSYEQYF
few	TRBJ1-5	TRBV29-1	NA	TGCAGCGTTGGCCATTCGCCCCAGCATTTT	CSVGHSPQHF
once	TRBJ1-5	TRBV29-1	NA	TGCAGCGCCCATCTGGGGGGCGATCAGCCCCAGCATTTT	CSAHLGGDQPQHF
NA	TRBJ2-7	TRBV4-3	NA	TGCGCCAGCAGCCAAGATTGGGCAAACTCCTACGAGCAGTACTTC	CASSQDWANSYEQYF
NA	TRBJ2-3	TRBV19	TRBD2	TGTGCCAGTAGCCCCCGCAGCGGGGGGTACACAGATACGCAGTATTTT	CASSPRSGGYTDTQYF
NA	TRBJ2-5	TRBV5-1	NA	TGCGCCAGCAGCTTGGATGTAGAAGAGACCCAGTACTTC	CASSLDVEETQYF
NA	TRBJ2-3	TRBV11-1	NA	TGTGCCAGCAGCCCCATGGGGGGGGCGGCTACAGATACGCAGTATTTT	CASSPMGGAATDTQYF
NA	TRBJ1-1	TRBV19	NA	TGTGCCAGTAGTATAGATACGGACGGCACTGAAGCTTTCTTT	CASSIDTDGTEAFF
NA	TRBJ1-2	TRBV6-6	NA	TGTGCCAGCAGCGGACTATATGGCTACACCTTC	CASSGLYGYTF
NA	TRBJ2-7	TRBV6-5	TRBD2	TGTGCCAGCCGGGGGGGGTCCCACTACGAGCAGTACTTC	CASRGGSHYEQYF